In its sample, the clone carrying this TCR beta chain was seen many times. These data belong to a study of HIV-infected children after antiretroviral therapy interruption. About the study: Most participating children were previously exposed to EBV and CMV.

The TCR library was built from RNA with a 3' RACE protocol and unique molecular identifiers. Using its own MiXCR run on the 3' RACE reads, TCRdb lists one record per CDR3 protein. The table records about 40,000 distinct CDR3 sequences, 5% to 8% of them present only once. The treatment was: PENTA 11 planned treatment interruption arm or continuous ART arm. The clonotype was recovered from a pool of human donors with HIV. The material was CD45RA+ CD4+ T cells from PBMCs, pooled from several time points, obtained from a donor given antiretroviral therapy, either interrupted or continuous. Subset defined: naive CD4+ CD45RA+ CD45RO- T cells.

Here the CDR3 DNA reads TGCAGCATCGCCGGGACAGGTGCTGGAAACACCATATATTTT. Translating gives CSIAGTGAGNTIYF. The rearrangement links TRBV29-1 to TRBJ1-3; 8 bases fit TRBD1. V lost 8 bases to trimming and J lost 2 bases; unmatched junction nucleotides: 8. In germline, CDR1 is SQVTM, CDR2 ANQGSEA. The length of the CDR3 is 14 residues.